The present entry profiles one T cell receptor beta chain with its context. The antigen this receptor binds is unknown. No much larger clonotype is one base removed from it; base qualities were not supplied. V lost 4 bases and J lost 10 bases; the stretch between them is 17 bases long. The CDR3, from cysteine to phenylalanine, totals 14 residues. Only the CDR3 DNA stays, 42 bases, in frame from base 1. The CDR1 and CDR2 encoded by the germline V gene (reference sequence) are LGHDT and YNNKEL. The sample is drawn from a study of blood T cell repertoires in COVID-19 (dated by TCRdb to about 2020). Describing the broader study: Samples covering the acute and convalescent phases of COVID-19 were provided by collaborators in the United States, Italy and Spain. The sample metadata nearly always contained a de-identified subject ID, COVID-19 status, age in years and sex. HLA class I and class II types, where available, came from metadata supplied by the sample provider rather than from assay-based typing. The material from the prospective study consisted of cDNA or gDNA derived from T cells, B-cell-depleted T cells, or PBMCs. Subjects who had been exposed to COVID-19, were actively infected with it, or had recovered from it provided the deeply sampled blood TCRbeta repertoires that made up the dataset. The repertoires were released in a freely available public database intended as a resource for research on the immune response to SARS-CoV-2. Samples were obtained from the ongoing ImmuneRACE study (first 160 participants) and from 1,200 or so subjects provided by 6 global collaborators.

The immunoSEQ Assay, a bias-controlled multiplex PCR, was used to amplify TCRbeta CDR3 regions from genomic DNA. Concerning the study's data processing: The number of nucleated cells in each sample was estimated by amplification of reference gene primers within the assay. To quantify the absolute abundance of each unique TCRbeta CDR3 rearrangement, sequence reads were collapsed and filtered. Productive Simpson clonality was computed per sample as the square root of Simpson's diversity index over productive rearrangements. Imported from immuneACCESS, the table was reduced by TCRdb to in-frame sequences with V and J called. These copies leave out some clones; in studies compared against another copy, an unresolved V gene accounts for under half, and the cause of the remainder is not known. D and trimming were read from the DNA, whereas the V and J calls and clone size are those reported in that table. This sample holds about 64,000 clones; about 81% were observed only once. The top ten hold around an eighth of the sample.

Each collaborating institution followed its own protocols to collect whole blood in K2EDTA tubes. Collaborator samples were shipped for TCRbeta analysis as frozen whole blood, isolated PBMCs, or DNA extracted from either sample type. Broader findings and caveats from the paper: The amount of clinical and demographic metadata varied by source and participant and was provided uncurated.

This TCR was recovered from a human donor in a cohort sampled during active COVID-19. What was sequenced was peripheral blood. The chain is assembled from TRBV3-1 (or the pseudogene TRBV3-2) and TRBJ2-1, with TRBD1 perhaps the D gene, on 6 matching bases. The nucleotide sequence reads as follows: TGTGCCAGCAGCCTCCGAACAGGGAGATCAGAGCAGTTCTTC. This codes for CASSLRTGRSEQFF.